This T cell receptor (beta chain) was found in a study of T cell responses to AZD1222 COVID-19 vaccine. Repertoires were generated with immunoSEQ multiplex PCR, while TCRdb's copy carries only in-frame clones and drops some. The table has about 87,000 clones, 90% seen once. Overall study results and limits: Donors skewed white British and female; clonal diversity was possibly underestimated. Spike regions recognized by vaccine-associated CD4 TCRs spanned the protein, led by 160-218 and 743-854.

The CDR3 extends over 12 amino acids. Trimming pared 5 bases from V and 13 bases from J, leaving 15 bases between. Comments on this clone: What it binds is not known.

The sample was peripheral blood, taken on day 0 of AZD1222 vaccination. The rearrangement links TRBV12-3 or TRBV12-4 to TRBJ2-4, with D unclear. The receptor was isolated from an adult in good health. The CDR3 loop reads CASSLTQGLQYF. The CDR3 region has the DNA TGTGCCAGCAGTCTCACTCAAGGGCTACAGTACTTC.